A single sample is the source of the 10 T cell receptor beta chains below, sequenced in a study of cytomegalovirus exposure and HLA in healthy donors. The PCR had 60 Vbeta and 13 Jbeta primers. Only in-frame clones appear in the TCRdb table, and some are missing; sequencing was by immunoSEQ multiplex PCR. The profile shows about 140,000 clones, over 75% of them singletons. The sequencing input was PBMCs. The receptors come from a woman between 40 and 50 years old in good health and CMV-seronegative.

On this clone: One end of the junction fails to match germline, which may point to a read error. Other DNA sequences within the sample encode an identical CDR3. The chain is built from TRBV5-1 and TRBJ1-1; 8 nucleotides agree with TRBD1. Germline V gene lookup returns CDR1 SGHRS and CDR2 YFSETQ. The CDR3 covers 14 residues. As DNA, the CDR3 is TGTGCCAGCAGCAACGGACAGGGAGTCACTGAAGCTTTCTTT. Protein: CASSNGQGVTEAFF.

The genes are TRBV11-3 and TRBJ2-1, with 11 bases aligning to TRBD2. CDR3 size: 14 residues. V trimming: 5 bases; J trimming: 9 bases; junction bases outside the gene matches: 6. Per germline, CDR1 SGHNT and CDR2 YENEEA. The CDR3 region has the DNA TGTGCCAGCAGCAATAGCGGGAGGGCCGGTGAGCAGTTCTTC. Amino acids: CASSNSGRAGEQFF. The entire variable domain, with the rest obtained from reference TRBV11-3 and TRBJ2-1, is as follows: EAGVVQSPRYKIIEKKQPVAFWCNPISGHNTLYWYLQNLGQGPELLIRYENEEAVDDSQLPKDRFSAERLKGVDSTLKIQPAELGDSAVYLCASSNSGRAGEQFFGPGTRLTVL.

J is TRBJ2-5 and V is TRBV30; no clear D gene. V was pared by 4 bases and J by 1 base, with 7 bases between. This CDR3 is 12 amino acids long. Germline V gene data show CDR1 as GTSNPN and CDR2 as SVGIG (reference sequence). CDR3 in DNA: TGTGCCTGGACGGTACTCCAAGAGACCCAGTACTTC. This gives the protein CAWTVLQETQYF.

The J gene is TRBJ1-1, the V gene TRBV6-5, with 7 bases fitting TRBD1. The germline CDR1 and CDR2 sequences are MNHEY and SVGAGI. This CDR3 has 14 amino acids. V shed 2 bases, J shed 1 base, and the junction held 1 base outside the gene matches. This chain's CDR3 is CASSYDRENTEAFF. Written as DNA, the CDR3 is TGTGCCAGCAGTTACGACAGGGAGAACACTGAAGCTTTCTTT.

V gene TRBV28 combines with J gene TRBJ2-2; weak D call: TRBD2 (5 bases). The CDR3 is 13 amino acids. The germline V gene encodes CDR1 MDHEN and CDR2 SYDVKM. V was trimmed by 2 bases and J by 4 bases, leaving 5 bases between them. This CDR3 is CASSLTSTGELFF. The CDR3 coding sequence is TGTGCCAGCAGTTTAACTAGCACCGGGGAGCTGTTTTTT. Using reference TRBV28 and TRBJ2-2 for the parts outside the CDR3, the full variable domain is DVKVTQSSRYLVKRTGEKVFLECVQDMDHENMFWYRQDPGLGLRLIYFSYDVKMKEKGDIPEGYSVSREKKERFSLILESASTNQTSMYLCASSLTSTGELFFGEGSRLTVL.

This CDR3 reads CASSIDQGGDIQYF. In DNA form, the CDR3 reads TGTGCCAGTAGTATAGATCAGGGCGGGGACATTCAGTACTTC. This chain joins TRBV19 and TRBJ2-4, with D perhaps TRBD2 (6 bases). V lost 0 bases and J lost 8, with 11 bases in between. Germline V gene lookup returns CDR1 LNHDA and CDR2 SQIVND (reference sequence). The CDR3 runs 14 residues.

This clone was seen only once. J is TRBJ2-1 and V is TRBV30; TRBD2 is a possible D gene (5 bases). CDR1 GTSNPN and CDR2 SVGIG come from the germline V gene (reference sequence). Trimming removed 5 bases at V and 0 bases at J, with 14 bases between. CDR3 size: 15 residues. CDR3 nucleotides: TGTGCCTGGGGTATATACGGGGACTCCTACAATGAGCAGTTCTTC. Protein product: CAWGIYGDSYNEQFF.

The chain is built from TRBV6-6 and TRBJ2-7; D gene unclear. The CDR3 length is 13 residues. Trimming removed 6 bases at V and 0 bases at J, with 9 bases between. CDR1 and CDR2 (germline): MNHNY, SVGAGI (reference sequence). DNA of the CDR3: TGTGCCAGCAGCCTACAGAGCTCCTACGAGCAGTACTTC. Protein sequence: CASSLQSSYEQYF.

The chain uses TRBV5-1 and TRBJ2-2; the match to TRBD2 covers 14 bases. The V gene's germline CDR1 is SGHRS and CDR2 YFSETQ. The V gene end was trimmed by 2 bases and the J gene end by 4 bases; junction bases not matched to a gene: 4. The CDR3 sequence is 17 residues long. DNA for the CDR3: TGCGCCAGCAGCTTAGGGACTAGCGGGAGTTTCACCGGGGAGCTGTTTTTT. Its translation is CASSLGTSGSFTGELFF.

In its sample, this clone was seen a few times. The chain couples TRBV28 to TRBJ1-4, with 7 positions matching TRBD1. The V gene's germline CDR1 is MDHEN and CDR2 SYDVKM. Trimming took 6 bases from V and 3 from J; bases not matched to a gene: 7. The CDR3 consists of 15 residues. In DNA, the CDR3 is TGTGCCAGCAGCCAATACAGGGGATCTAATGAAAAACTGTTTTTT. Translation gives CASSQYRGSNEKLFF.